A single sample gave rise to the 29 T cell receptor beta chains below, sequenced in a study of T cells after yellow fever vaccination. TCRdb processed the 5' RACE reads anew with MiXCR; each CDR3 protein has one entry. The sample yields about 220,000 distinct CDR3 sequences, approximately 3.2% seen once. The sample in question was CD4+ T cells sorted from PBMCs, obtained 10 days after the yellow fever booster vaccination. These receptors came from a man between 18 and 35 years old who received the YFV17D yellow fever vaccine.

This clonotype was observed a handful of times. This CDR3 is CASSYLGPGQPQHF. The CDR3 DNA sequence: TGTGCCAGCAGCTACCTCGGCCCGGGGCAGCCCCAGCATTTT. The chain carries TRBV7-9 and TRBJ1-5; no reliable D call. The germline V and J ends were trimmed by 4 bases and 7 bases, with 14 bases remaining between them. CDR1 SEHNR and CDR2 FQNEAQ come from the germline V gene (reference sequence). The CDR3 contains 14 residues.

This clonotype was seen many times. The chain has TRBV20-1 and TRBJ2-3; D ambiguous. With 8 bases removed from V and 3 bases from J, the gap between germline ends came to 9 bases. The germline CDR1 and CDR2 sequences are DFQATT and SNEGSKA (reference sequence). CDR3 length: 11 amino acids. The CDR3 bases are TGCAGTTGCCGGCCGACAGATACGCAGTATTTT. It is translated as CSCRPTDTQYF.

This clonotype was recorded at least ten times. The V and J genes are TRBV7-9 and TRBJ1-2; 8 nucleotides match TRBD1. This CDR3 is 15 amino acids long. V lost 5 bases and J lost 0; bases outside the gene matches: 5. In germline, CDR1 is SEHNR, CDR2 FQNEAQ (reference sequence). CDR3 region: CASSQRTGPNYGYTF. Here the CDR3 DNA reads TGTGCCAGCAGCCAGAGGACAGGGCCTAACTATGGCTACACCTTC.

In this sample, this clonotype turned up many times. This chain links TRBV6-2 or TRBV6-3 with TRBJ2-7; 8 bases fit TRBD1. Germline V lookup: CDR1 MNHEY, CDR2 SVGEGT. Unmatched junction bases numbered 13, after V lost 7 bases and J lost 2 bases. This CDR3 has 16 amino acids. CDR3 DNA sequence: TGTGCCAGCAACCTGCTGCCCGGACAGGGCCCCTACGAGCAGTACTTC. This gives the protein CASNLLPGQGPYEQYF.

This clonotype was observed at least ten times. The chain combines TRBV18 with TRBJ1-6; D possibly corresponds to TRBD1 (5 bases). CDR1 KGHSH and CDR2 LQKENI come from the germline V gene. With 6 bases removed from V and 7 bases from J, the gap between germline ends came to 16 bases. The CDR3 is 15 residues long. CDR3 sequence (DNA): TGTGCCAGCTCTCTAAGCGTGGGGGAAAATTCACCCCTCCACTTT. Translating it yields CASSLSVGENSPLHF.

This clonotype was counted at least ten times. The chain couples TRBV6-6 to TRBJ1-2; D remains unclear. Between the trimmed V and J ends, which lost 6 bases and 8 bases, there was a span of 25 bases. The CDR3 is 16 residues long. CDR1 is MNHNY and CDR2 is SVGAGI in the germline V gene (reference sequence). CDR3 sequence: CASRRPRERVDRGYTF. As DNA, the CDR3 is TGTGCCAGCAGACGCCCACGCGAGAGGGTAGATCGCGGCTACACCTTC.

V and J are TRBV7-3 and TRBJ2-1; D is unresolved. Germline V gene data show CDR1 as SGHTA and CDR2 as FQGTGA. V was trimmed by 4 bases and J by 10 bases, leaving 14 bases between them. The CDR3 is 13 residues long. CDR3 sequence (DNA): TGTGCCAGCAGCTCAGGACCGTTGGGGGAGCAGTTCTTC. Its translation: CASSSGPLGEQFF.

The table lists this clonotype with many counts. The chain links TRBV20-1 to TRBJ1-1; possibly TRBD1 for D (6 bases). Germline assignment: CDR1 DFQATT and CDR2 SNEGSKA (reference sequence). The CDR3 runs 17 residues. V shed 2 bases and J shed 0 bases, with 19 bases lying between them. Here the CDR3 reads CSARFPGRGRVNTEAFF. CDR3 DNA sequence: TGCAGTGCTAGATTCCCCGGCAGGGGAAGAGTGAACACTGAAGCTTTCTTT.

Ten or more counts support this clonotype. V and J are TRBV4-1 and TRBJ2-2, with no clear D. The V gene's germline CDR1 is MGHRA and CDR2 YSYEKL. This CDR3 is 15 amino acids long. V was clipped by 0 bases and J by 2 bases, with 7 bases between them. For the CDR3, the DNA is TGCGCCAGCAGCCAAGATTACAGCAACACCGGGGAGCTGTTTTTT. Protein product: CASSQDYSNTGELFF.

This rearrangement joins TRBV10-3 to TRBJ1-4, with 7 bases fitting TRBD1. Germline V gene sequence: CDR1 ENHRY, CDR2 SYGVKD. CDR3 length: 16 amino acids. Trimming at V came to 4 bases and at J to 7 bases, leaving 12 bases not matched to a gene. The CDR3 nucleotides read TGTGCCATCAGTGGATTTCCGGGACAGACCGGTGAAAAACTGTTTTTT. Residues: CAISGFPGQTGEKLFF.

This clonotype came up many times. The chain employs TRBV28 and TRBJ2-2, with 7 bases fitting TRBD1. V lost 6 bases and J lost 4; bases outside the gene matches: 8. The CDR3 has 15 amino acids. Germline V gene lookup returns CDR1 MDHEN and CDR2 SYDVKM. The DNA for the CDR3 is TGTGCCAGCAGGCCCGGGACAGTAACCACCGGGGAGCTGTTTTTT. It is translated as CASRPGTVTTGELFF.

This chain connects TRBV20-1 to TRBJ2-1, with D perhaps given as TRBD1 or TRBD2 (6 bases each). Germline CDR1 reads DFQATT; CDR2 reads SNEGSKA (reference sequence). V lost 6 bases and J 10 bases, leaving 25 bases between the germline ends. The length of the CDR3 is 15 residues. CDR3 protein: CSAPLEGGGAVEQFF. The CDR3 coding sequence is TGCAGTGCCCCACTTGAGGGGGGTGGGGCGGTAGAGCAGTTCTTC.

This clonotype was recorded a few times. The J gene is TRBJ2-2, the V gene TRBV2, with D tentatively TRBD1 (6 bases). V lost 1 base and J lost 3, with 9 bases in between. This CDR3 contains 15 residues. Germline V CDR1 and CDR2: SNHLY, FYNNEI. CDR3 region: CASSEGDIYTGELFF. DNA for the CDR3: TGTGCCAGCAGTGAAGGGGACATTTACACCGGGGAGCTGTTTTTT.

There are a few counts of this clonotype. The chain combines TRBV20-1 with TRBJ2-3; TRBD2 agrees at 8 bases. CDR1 is DFQATT, CDR2 SNEGSKA, per germline (reference sequence). Trimming cost V 6 bases and J 4 bases; bases outside gene matches: 6. The CDR3 totals 13 residues. CDR3 DNA: TGCAGTGCACAGACGGGGGGGCCAGATACGCAGTATTTT. It specifies CSAQTGGPDTQYF.

The J gene is TRBJ2-2, the V gene TRBV19; possibly TRBD2 for D (7 bases). Trimming left V 5 bases short and J 6 bases short, with 16 bases between. There are 15 residues in the CDR3. CDR1 LNHDA and CDR2 SQIVND come from the germline V gene (reference sequence). The CDR3 DNA reads TGTGCCAGTAGTCCGCGAGGGGGGGTCGCCGGGGAGCTGTTTTTT. This codes for CASSPRGGVAGELFF.

This clonotype appeared many times. V is TRBV28 and J is TRBJ2-3; D not resolved. Looked up from germline, CDR1 is MDHEN and CDR2 is SYDVKM. Deletions cut 3 bases from V and 6 bases from J, with 7 bases between. The CDR3 sequence is 12 residues long. The CDR3 DNA reads TGTGCCAGCAGTTTGTCTCGGGATACGCAGTATTTT. Encoded protein: CASSLSRDTQYF.

The chain couples TRBV18 to TRBJ2-7, with 9 bases lining up with TRBD1. Germline lookup yields CDR1 KGHSH and CDR2 LQKENI. The CDR3 spans 15 residues. After removal of 2 bases from V and 5 bases from J, the junction contained 7 bases not matched to a gene. The CDR3 sequence: CASSPGTGRKNEQYF. CDR3 in DNA: TGTGCCAGCTCACCAGGGACAGGGCGTAAGAACGAGCAGTACTTC.

This clonotype came up many times. The chain joins TRBV19 to TRBJ2-7, with D possibly being TRBD1 or TRBD2 (6 bases each). Germline lookup yields CDR1 LNHDA and CDR2 SQIVND (reference sequence). V lost 5 bases and J 0 bases, leaving 17 bases between the germline ends. This CDR3 comprises 16 residues. The CDR3 DNA reads as TGTGCCAGTAGTCTCGACAGGACTACCTCCTCCTACGAGCAGTACTTC. This gives the protein CASSLDRTTSSYEQYF.

This clonotype was observed at least ten times. V gene TRBV5-1 combines with J gene TRBJ2-2; tentative D call: TRBD1 (6 bases). Trimming shortened V by 3 bases and J by 0 bases, and 15 bases separated the two germline ends. Germline CDR1 reads SGHRS; CDR2 reads YFSETQ. There are 17 residues in the CDR3. CDR3 DNA sequence: TGCGCCAGCAGCTCCGAGGGTAGGGGGTCGAACACCGGGGAGCTGTTTTTT. Translating it yields CASSSEGRGSNTGELFF.

This clonotype was seen ten or more times. CDR3 loop: CSVAQGGDYGYTF. The CDR3 region has the DNA TGCAGCGTTGCGCAGGGCGGCGACTATGGCTACACCTTC. V usage is TRBV29-1 and J usage is TRBJ1-2; a weak D match, TRBD1 (5 bases). Trimming left V 4 bases short and J 3 bases short, with 12 bases between. Germline CDR1 reads SQVTM; CDR2 reads ANQGSEA. The CDR3 totals 13 residues.

This clonotype has just a few counts. The rearrangement links TRBV7-9 to TRBJ2-3; D perhaps matches TRBD2 (5 bases). This CDR3 is 15 amino acids long. Per germline, CDR1 SEHNR and CDR2 FQNEAQ (reference sequence). V lost 7 bases to trimming and J lost 8 bases, with 22 bases between them. The chain's CDR3 is CASTPLRSGSGTQYF. The CDR3 bases are TGTGCCAGCACCCCCCTCCGAAGCGGCTCGGGTACGCAGTATTTT.

This clonotype turned up a few times. V is TRBV29-1 and J is TRBJ1-3; weak D call: TRBD1 (6 bases). The CDR3 is 13 residues long. Germline V gene sequence: CDR1 SQVTM, CDR2 ANQGSEA. The V end was cut by 6 bases, the J end by 0 bases, with 9 bases between. The CDR3 protein is CSVGGTSGNTIYF. The CDR3 bases are TGCAGCGTGGGGGGCACCTCTGGAAACACCATATATTTT. The full variable domain, in which reference TRBV29-1 and TRBJ1-3 provide the parts outside the CDR3, is SAVISQKPSRDICQRGTSLTIQCQVDSQVTMMFWYRQQPGQSLTLIATANQGSEATYESGFVIDKFPISRPNLTFSTLTVSNMSPEDSSIYLCSVGGTSGNTIYFGEGSWLTVV.

The V call is TRBV5-4, the J call TRBJ2-7; 9 nucleotides align to TRBD1. V was pared by 6 bases and J by 5 bases, with 6 bases of the junction left unmatched. Germline V gene data show CDR1 as SGHNT and CDR2 as YYREEE (reference sequence). This CDR3 region has 13 residues. The CDR3 sequence is CASTDRGRNEQYF. The CDR3 bases are TGTGCCAGCACCGACAGGGGGAGGAACGAGCAGTACTTC.

In this sample, this clonotype turned up many times. V is TRBV9 and J is TRBJ2-1; the D gene is possibly TRBD2 (6 bases). The germline V gene has CDR1 SGDLS and CDR2 YYNGEE. Trimming took 5 bases from V and 3 from J, leaving 15 bases between them. The CDR3 length is 15 residues. The DNA of the CDR3 is TGTGCCAGCAGTCCCTGGCGGGGAAACTACAATGAGCAGTTCTTC. Protein sequence: CASSPWRGNYNEQFF.

This clonotype was detected many times. This chain links TRBV2 with TRBJ1-6; D is unresolved. CDR1 and CDR2 (germline): SNHLY, FYNNEI. V lost 3 bases, J lost 10 bases, and 13 bases lay in between. The CDR3 contains 14 residues. The CDR3 reads CASSDLSSESPLHF. The DNA of the CDR3 is TGTGCCAGCAGTGATCTCAGCTCAGAATCACCCCTCCACTTT. The variable domain in full, with the rest retrieved from reference TRBV2 and TRBJ1-6, is EPEVTQTPSHQVTQMGQEVILRCVPISNHLYFYWYRQILGQKVEFLVSFYNNEISEKSEIFDDQFSVERPDGSNFTLKIRSTKLEDSAMYFCASSDLSSESPLHFGNGTRLTVT.

This clonotype has ten or more counts. This chain connects TRBV18 to TRBJ1-6; a possible D gene is TRBD1 (5 bases). Trimming cost V 2 bases and J 8 bases, with 7 bases left between them. Looked up from germline, CDR1 is KGHSH and CDR2 is LQKENI. This CDR3 has 13 amino acids. CDR3 coding DNA: TGTGCCAGCTCACCAGGGGGGGATTCACCCCTCCACTTT. The encoded protein is CASSPGGDSPLHF.

This clonotype has at least ten counts. The chain joins TRBV12-3 or TRBV12-4 to TRBJ2-3; D unclear. V dropped 5 bases and J dropped 4 bases, with 10 bases sitting between them. There are 13 residues in the CDR3. CDR3: CASSVLLADTQYF. CDR3 in DNA: TGTGCCAGCAGTGTCCTTCTCGCAGATACGCAGTATTTT.

CDR3 nucleotides: TGCGCCAGCAGCCAGGGACCCGGGACACATGAAGCTTTCTTT. Translating gives CASSQGPGTHEAFF. This chain joins TRBV4-1 and TRBJ1-1; the D gene is possibly TRBD1 (6 bases). V was cut by 3 bases and J by 7 bases, with 15 bases left in between. Germline CDR1 MGHRA, CDR2 YSYEKL. The CDR3 is 14 residues long.

A remark on this clonotype: This may be a read error, as it is one base from a much larger clone. The rearrangement links TRBV4-3 to TRBJ1-2; 9 nucleotides match TRBD1. Trimming took 4 bases from V and 5 from J; bases not matched to a gene: 5. Germline V gene data show CDR1 as LGHNA and CDR2 as YSLEER. The CDR3 covers 14 residues. The CDR3 DNA sequence: TGCGCCAGCAGCCGGGACAGGGATAAGTATGGCTACACCTTC. The encoded protein is CASSRDRDKYGYTF.